This TCR beta chain is drawn from a study of technical replicates of blood from a few donors listed by TCRdb under 2017. The CDR3 numbers 11 residues from cysteine through phenylalanine. The entry retains the CDR3 DNA only, 33 bases that are in frame from base 1. Relative to germline, V is 7 bases shorter and J is 4 bases shorter, with 10 bases between their ends. In the germline V gene, CDR1 corresponds to SQVTM and CDR2 to ANQGSEA. To note about this clone: Its cognate antigen has yet to be identified. No per-base quality is available; no much larger clone lies one base away.

Libraries were constructed by the immunoSEQ multiplex PCR assay. The immuneACCESS repertoire file appears here via TCRdb, limited to in-frame rearrangements. These files lack a portion of the clones; in checked studies, under half of the deficit traces to unresolved V genes, and the cause of the others is not known. The sample includes around 98,000 clones, with 90% to 96% observed a single time. 0.23% of the sample belongs to the ten largest clones. The clonotype comes from a human donor in good health. Here the chain combines TRBV29-1 and TRBJ1-2; TRBD1 is a possible D gene, resting on 5 matching bases. Sequenced material: T cells isolated from PBMCs. The bases read TGCAGCGCCCTTGACAGCTATGGCTACACCTTC. Its translation reads: CSALDSYGYTF.